Listed below are T cell receptor beta chains from one sample, sequenced in a study of Ad26.COV2.S vaccination and SARS-CoV-2 variants. Clones were read by immunoSEQ multiplex PCR, and TCRdb kept only the in-frame ones, dropping some. The table includes hundreds of thousands of clones, about 85% detected once. The material sequenced was peripheral blood, taken in a trial of Ad26.COV2.S vaccine versus placebo. These receptors were collected from a person between 18 and 65 years old who received the Ad26.COV2.S COVID-19 vaccine or a placebo. CDR3s include the opening cysteine and the closing phenylalanine or tryptophan. A D gene is named only where the DNA matches it firmly.

j_call | d_call | v_call | cdr3_aa
TRBJ1-4 | - | TRBV6-1 | CASSEAAATNEKLFF
TRBJ1-4 | - | TRBV27 | CASSLGARNEKLFF
TRBJ2-5 | - | TRBV9 | CASSRDISYQETQYF
TRBJ2-1 | - | TRBV6-1 | CASSETHVYRDDEQFF
TRBJ2-3 | - | TRBV7-3 | CASSLSSLSDTQYF
TRBJ2-7 | - | TRBV28 | CASSLSRQLSSYEQYF
TRBJ1-5 | - | TRBV30 | CAWSVDTRDQPQHF
TRBJ1-1 | - | TRBV3-1/TRBV3-2 | CASSQVTILNTEAFF
TRBJ1-1 | TRBD1 | TRBV11-1 | CASSLVGQGNTEAFF
TRBJ1-2 | - | TRBV4-3 | CASSHERTRTYGYTF
TRBJ2-7 | TRBD1 | TRBV4-3 | CASSLFGTENYEQYF
TRBJ2-7 | TRBD2 | TRBV6-1 | CASSEGLAGTYEQYF
TRBJ1-1 | - | TRBV2 | CASSEQGSLNTEAFF
TRBJ2-5 | TRBD1 | TRBV5-1 | CASSMDGTGTQYF
TRBJ2-1 | - | TRBV30 | CAWSGTEHNEQFF
TRBJ2-1 | TRBD1 | TRBV27 | CASSPHAGTVSYNEQFF
TRBJ2-1 | TRBD2 | TRBV11-3 | CASSFSGSGSPEQFF
TRBJ1-5 | - | TRBV28 | CASSLGNFLQPQHF
TRBJ2-2 | TRBD2 | TRBV7-2 | CASSVMGGRSGELFF
TRBJ2-2 | TRBD1 | TRBV9 | CASSVATIAGGFGGELFF
TRBJ2-1 | - | TRBV4-3 | CASSQPPQGVGGEQFF
TRBJ2-7 | TRBD2 | TRBV9 | CASSRGGEQYF
TRBJ2-1 | TRBD2 | TRBV24-1 | CATSDRKGTSRNEQFF
TRBJ1-3 | - | TRBV7-2 | CASSLGSPGNTIYF
TRBJ1-6 | - | TRBV5-4 | CASSNSLVDSPLHF
TRBJ2-5 | - | TRBV7-3 | CASSLTAWGETQYF
TRBJ2-3 | - | TRBV9 | CASSIRRGSDTQYF
TRBJ2-3 | - | TRBV19 | CASSIDGRAYTDTQYF
TRBJ2-7 | TRBD2 | TRBV28 | CASSPAAGGHLHEQYF
TRBJ2-6 | - | TRBV14 | CASSLRSGSGANVLTF
TRBJ2-5 | - | TRBV7-2 | CASSPTRPGQETQYF
TRBJ2-3 | TRBD1 | TRBV3-1/TRBV3-2 | CASSQWDRGNTDTQYF
TRBJ2-1 | - | TRBV15 | CATLDARSYNEQFF
TRBJ1-2 | - | TRBV21-1 | CASREKVCYGYTF
TRBJ2-2 | - | TRBV5-1 | CASSLAGNANTGELFF
TRBJ2-3 | - | TRBV9 | CASSVRLRSTDTQYF
TRBJ1-4 | - | TRBV19 | CASRPRVGGTEKLFF
TRBJ1-3 | - | TRBV5-6 | CASSFMSGRNTIYF
TRBJ2-3 | TRBD2 | TRBV28 | CASSSYSGSPDTQYF
TRBJ1-1 | TRBD1 | TRBV25-1 | CASIPKTGRSTEAFF
TRBJ1-1 | - | TRBV11-2 | CASSLGMGGNTEAFF
TRBJ2-7 | TRBD2 | TRBV7-9 | CASSTTAGGREQYF
TRBJ1-4 | - | TRBV7-9 | CASSFRQADEKLFF
TRBJ1-5 | - | TRBV5-5 | CASSLGARNQPQHF
TRBJ2-3 | TRBD2 | TRBV5-1 | CASSLTGGGTDTQYF
TRBJ2-2 | - | TRBV5-6 | CASNWGTGELFF
TRBJ2-1 | - | TRBV6-5 | CATRPGLPKGEQFF
TRBJ2-5 | - | TRBV14 | CASSQGTRVQETQYF
TRBJ2-1 | TRBD1 | TRBV3-1/TRBV3-2 | CASSAGTGFREQFF
TRBJ2-2 | - | TRBV11-2 | CASSFEFGELFF
TRBJ2-1 | TRBD2 | TRBV18 | CASSPPGLAGGEQFF
TRBJ2-1 | TRBD2 | TRBV30 | CAWRGLAGNEQFF
TRBJ1-4 | - | TRBV7-2 | CASSPGGLGEKLFF